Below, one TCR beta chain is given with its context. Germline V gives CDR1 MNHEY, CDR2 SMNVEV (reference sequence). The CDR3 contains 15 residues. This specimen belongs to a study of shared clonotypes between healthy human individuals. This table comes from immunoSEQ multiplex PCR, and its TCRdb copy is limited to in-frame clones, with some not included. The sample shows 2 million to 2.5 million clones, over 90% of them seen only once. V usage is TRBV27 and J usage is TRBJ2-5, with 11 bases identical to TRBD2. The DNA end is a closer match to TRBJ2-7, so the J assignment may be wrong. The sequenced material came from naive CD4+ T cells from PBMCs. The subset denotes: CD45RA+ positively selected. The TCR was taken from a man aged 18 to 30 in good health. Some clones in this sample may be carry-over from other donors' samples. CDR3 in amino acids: CASRPLTSGTYEQYF. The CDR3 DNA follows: TGTGCCAGCAGACCGCTGACTAGCGGGACCTACGAGCAGTACTTC.